The entry below gives a single T cell receptor (beta chain) sequence along with its context. The cohort comprised adults aged about 18 to 100 years residing in 20 to 30 US areas. CDR3 length: 18 amino acids. V lost 0 bases and J 1 base, leaving 18 bases between the germline ends. In germline, CDR1 is SGHRS, CDR2 YFSETQ. Original processing notes: From reference gene primer amplification, estimates of nucleated cell counts were derived. Here immunoSEQ multiplex PCR was the method, and the copy in TCRdb shows in-frame clones only, minus some. V, J and clone size are taken as reported in that table, and D and trimming were inferred from the DNA itself. The table has 330,000 or so clones, about 90% seen once. This specimen belongs to a study of blood T cell repertoires in COVID-19. Background on the study: Donors in the United States, Italy and Spain gave samples during acute or convalescent COVID-19. T cells, B-cell-depleted T cells, or PBMCs provided the cDNA or gDNA that served as material.

The chain couples TRBV5-1 to TRBJ2-3, with D possibly TRBD1 on 5 matching bases. What was sequenced was PBMCs or T cells enriched from blood (not recorded which). This clonotype was obtained from a man aged 25-45 years who had recovered from COVID-19. The CDR3 here is CASSLDSQGGKRTDTQYF. Here the CDR3 DNA reads TGCGCCAGCAGCTTGGACAGTCAGGGTGGCAAGCGCACAGATACGCAGTATTTT.